The text below deals with one T cell receptor (beta chain). Its antigen remains unknown. This entry belongs to a study of cytomegalovirus exposure and HLA in healthy donors. Study conclusions and caveats: Some V segments could not be told apart, so they were left out, TRBV6-2 and TRBV6-3 among them.

The CDR3 sequence is 15 residues long. Germline V gene lookup returns CDR1 MNHEY and CDR2 SMNVEV (reference sequence). V lost 3 bases, J lost 3 bases, and 15 bases lay in between. PCR amplification relied on 60 Vbeta primers (plus 13 Jbeta primers). The protocol was immunoSEQ multiplex PCR, while the TCRdb copy is restricted to in-frame clones and leaves out a portion. The table lists roughly 100,000 clones, around 77% of them singletons, with 8% to 10% in the top ten. V is TRBV27 and J is TRBJ2-7, with D unclear. This sequence originates from a male donor in good health and CMV-seropositive. Sequencing was carried out using PBMCs. The CDR3 loop reads CASSFGSAAIYEQYF. The CDR3 region has the DNA TGTGCCAGCAGTTTCGGGTCCGCGGCGATCTACGAGCAGTACTTC.